This T cell receptor (beta chain) was identified during a study of T cells in Graves' hyperthyroidism and ophthalmopathy. The study, taken as a whole, reports: Ophthalmopathy was identified by the model a median about 6.8 months ahead of onset. Expanded thyroid clonotypes (above 0.001) were mostly also found in blood.

The CDR3 runs to 15 residues. Unmatched junction bases numbered 6, after V lost 2 bases and J lost 2 bases. In germline, CDR1 is GTSNPN, CDR2 SVGIG (reference sequence). It was RNA transcripts that yielded the amplified TCR beta CDR3 regions. HTBI primers drove first-round RT-PCR of the TCR CDR3. TCRdb called the multiplex PCR reads again in MiXCR, with one record for every CDR3 protein. There are 650,000 to 750,000 distinct CDR3 sequences in the sample; around 15% occur only once, and approximately 10% lies in the top ten. Diagnosis relied on clinical symptoms, serum thyroxine and TRAb, thyroid ultrasound and orbital computed tomography. PBMCs were collected from an approximately 9.3 ml volume of fresh peripheral blood. This clonotype has at least ten counts. The antigen remains unidentified.

The V call is TRBV30, the J call TRBJ2-3; 8 nucleotides line up with TRBD2. The TCR originated in a woman aged 18 to 35 with Graves' hyperthyroidism. The sample consisted of blood. The CDR3 sequence: CAWSPPGLDTDTQYF. Here the CDR3 DNA reads TGTGCCTGGAGTCCTCCGGGACTAGACACAGATACGCAGTATTTT.